These 29 T cell receptor beta chains share one sample of origin, sequenced in a study of blood T cell repertoires in COVID-19. Produced via immunoSEQ multiplex PCR; TCRdb's table is partial and in-frame only. The sample contains about 150,000 clones, more than 75% of which appear only once. Source material: peripheral blood. The source is a human donor with acute or convalescent COVID-19. The donor label of this sample is uncertain.

The chain joins TRBV3-1 (or the pseudogene TRBV3-2) to TRBJ1-6, with D maybe TRBD1 (6 bases). V gave up 3 bases and J gave up 8 bases, with 11 bases separating them. Germline values: CDR1 LGHDT, CDR2 YNNKEL (reference sequence). CDR3 length: 14 amino acids. Here the CDR3 reads CASSHRDTYSPLHF. CDR3 coding DNA: TGTGCCAGCAGCCATAGGGACACCTATTCACCCCTCCACTTT.

In its sample, this clone was seen a few times. This sequence joins TRBV7-8 and TRBJ2-2; possibly TRBD1 for D (5 bases). CDR1 is SGHVS and CDR2 is FQNEAQ in the germline V gene. The CDR3 loop spans 16 amino acids. Trimming shortened V by 2 bases and J by 5 bases, and 15 bases separated the two germline ends. This CDR3 reads CASSLMSVPGTGELFF. The CDR3 DNA reads TGTGCCAGCAGCTTAATGTCAGTCCCAGGGACCGGGGAGCTGTTTTTT.

V and J are TRBV9 and TRBJ2-1, with D possibly TRBD2 on 7 matching bases. Germline values: CDR1 SGDLS, CDR2 YYNGEE. The V and J ends lost 0 bases and 6 bases respectively, with 13 bases between them. CDR3 length: 15 residues. CDR3 loop: CASSVGRGAANEQFF. The CDR3 DNA sequence: TGTGCCAGCAGCGTAGGTCGGGGGGCGGCCAATGAGCAGTTCTTC.

V is TRBV25-1 and J is TRBJ1-1, with a possible D match to TRBD1 (6 bases). The CDR3 loop spans 13 amino acids. Germline CDR1 reads MGHDK; CDR2 reads SYGVNS. V was shortened by 7 bases and J by 0 bases, with 9 bases between the two germline ends. The CDR3 nucleotides are TGTGCCAGCATCCGGGACATGAACACTGAAGCTTTCTTT. Protein: CASIRDMNTEAFF.

The chain combines TRBV29-1 with TRBJ1-2, with a weak D call TRBD1 (5 bases). The CDR3 covers 10 residues. Trimming removed 6 bases at V and 6 bases at J, with 8 bases between. Germline CDR1 reads SQVTM; CDR2 reads ANQGSEA. CDR3 in amino acids: CSVGGDGYTF. Written as DNA, the CDR3 is TGCAGCGTGGGGGGAGATGGCTACACCTTC.

The rearrangement uses TRBV7-2 and TRBJ2-5; D gene ambiguous. Germline V gene lookup returns CDR1 SGHTA and CDR2 FQGNSA. This CDR3 contains 15 residues. V lost 1 base and J 1 base, leaving 10 bases between the germline ends. Here the CDR3 DNA reads TGTGCCAGCAGCTTAGGACTTCTGGGCCAAGAGACCCAGTACTTC. This sequence encodes CASSLGLLGQETQYF.

The chain carries TRBV3-1 (or the pseudogene TRBV3-2) and TRBJ2-2, with a possible D match to TRBD2 (6 bases). This CDR3 spans 15 amino acids. Trimming took 4 bases from V and 6 from J, leaving 15 bases between them. CDR1 is LGHDT, CDR2 YNNKEL, per germline (reference sequence). The CDR3 reads CASSLAGGRAGELFF. The CDR3 DNA is TGTGCCAGCAGCCTTGCCGGGGGTCGTGCCGGGGAGCTGTTTTTT.

The chain joins TRBV6-5 to TRBJ2-5; unclear D gene. Germline CDR1 MNHEY, CDR2 SVGAGI. The CDR3 loop spans 14 amino acids. V was cut by 6 bases and J by 5 bases, with 16 bases left in between. CDR3 nucleotides: TGTGCCAGCAGCCTCATACTACGTGGGGAGACCCAGTACTTC. Protein product: CASSLILRGETQYF.

Many counts were recorded for this clone. J is TRBJ1-1 and V is TRBV10-3, with 12 bases matching TRBD1. Germline values: CDR1 ENHRY, CDR2 SYGVKD. V lost 3 bases to trimming and J lost 7 bases; unmatched junction nucleotides: 12. The CDR3 loop spans 17 amino acids. The CDR3 bases are TGTGCCATCAGTGATCCTCCTGGGACAGGGGGCTCGGTTGAAGCTTTCTTT. Translation gives CAISDPPGTGGSVEAFF.

J is TRBJ1-1 and V is TRBV18, with D possibly being TRBD1 (6 bases). Germline CDR1 and CDR2: KGHSH and LQKENI. CDR3 size: 13 residues. Trimming removed 5 bases at V and 1 base at J, with 8 bases between. Here the CDR3 reads CASSTGQNTEAFF. CDR3 in DNA: TGTGCCAGCTCAACGGGACAGAACACTGAAGCTTTCTTT.

J is TRBJ1-1 and V is TRBV6-5; no clear D gene. Between the trimmed V and J ends, which lost 0 bases and 11 bases, there was a span of 13 bases. The CDR3 runs 13 residues. Germline V gives CDR1 MNHEY, CDR2 SVGAGI. CDR3 amino acids: CASSYSNAGFAFF. The CDR3 DNA is TGTGCCAGCAGTTACTCGAACGCCGGTTTTGCTTTCTTT.

The chain links TRBV7-9 to TRBJ1-2; TRBD1 matches at 10 bases. Germline assignment: CDR1 SEHNR and CDR2 FQNEAQ (reference sequence). The CDR3 runs 16 residues. With V trimmed by 4 bases and J by 4 bases, 9 bases remained unmatched. The CDR3 loop reads CASSYSGTGAPYGYTF. The DNA for the CDR3 is TGTGCCAGCAGCTACTCCGGGACAGGGGCCCCCTATGGCTACACCTTC.

The chain combines TRBV2 with TRBJ1-5; D gene ambiguous. With 4 bases removed from V and 2 bases from J, the gap between germline ends came to 15 bases. The CDR3 runs to 16 residues. Per germline, CDR1 SNHLY and CDR2 FYNNEI. CDR3 DNA sequence: TGTGCCAGCAGTGCGAGGCGGGATAGAGGCAATCAGCCCCAGCATTTT. Protein product: CASSARRDRGNQPQHF.

A word on this clone: This CDR3 is also generated by other DNA sequences in the sample. The V and J genes are TRBV5-1 and TRBJ1-2; 7 nucleotides match TRBD1. Trimming cost V 3 bases and J 2 bases; bases outside gene matches: 4. Germline CDR1 and CDR2: SGHRS and YFSETQ. The CDR3 consists of 14 residues. The CDR3 nucleotides are TGCGCCAGCAGCTCCCAGACAGGGAACTATGGCTACACCTTC. Its translation is CASSSQTGNYGYTF.

The chain joins TRBV6-2 or TRBV6-3 to TRBJ1-1; D remains unclear. The CDR3 covers 14 residues. Germline V gives CDR1 MNHEY, CDR2 SVGEGT. V lost 3 bases, J lost 1 base, and 9 bases lay in between. CDR3 sequence (DNA): TGTGCCAGCAGTTATGGGCTGAGGAACACTGAAGCTTTCTTT. Protein sequence: CASSYGLRNTEAFF.

This clone was recorded once. This chain uses TRBV2 with TRBJ1-1; 8 positions agree with TRBD1. CDR1 and CDR2 (germline): SNHLY, FYNNEI. The junction had 17 bases not matched to a gene; V was cut back by 7 bases and J by 10 bases. The CDR3 sequence is 15 residues long. In DNA, the CDR3 is TGTGCCAGCAACCTGAGGACAGGGAATACTCAGAGAGCTTTCTTT. It yields the protein CASNLRTGNTQRAFF. Full variable domain (outside the CDR3, taken from reference TRBV2 and TRBJ1-1): EPEVTQTPSHQVTQMGQEVILRCVPISNHLYFYWYRQILGQKVEFLVSFYNNEISEKSEIFDDQFSVERPDGSNFTLKIRSTKLEDSAMYFCASNLRTGNTQRAFFGQGTRLTVV.

This sequence joins TRBV19 and TRBJ1-2; maybe TRBD1 (5 bases). CDR1 is LNHDA and CDR2 is SQIVND in the germline V gene (reference sequence). Between the trimmed V and J ends, which lost 3 bases and 4 bases, there was a span of 9 bases. This CDR3 spans 13 amino acids. CDR3 sequence (DNA): TGTGCCAGTAGTATCACGGGGGGCTATGGCTACACCTTC. This gives the protein CASSITGGYGYTF.

V is TRBV7-2 and J is TRBJ1-1; maybe TRBD1 (5 bases). V was clipped by 4 bases and J by 1 base, with 13 bases between them. Germline lookup yields CDR1 SGHTA and CDR2 FQGNSA. The CDR3 loop spans 15 amino acids. The CDR3 region is CASSSAGLGNTEAFF. CDR3 nucleotides: TGTGCCAGCAGCTCCGCGGGACTGGGGAACACTGAAGCTTTCTTT.

In its sample, this clone was seen many times. The V gene is TRBV29-1, the J gene TRBJ2-3; 7 bases are a match to TRBD2. V lost 4 bases and J lost 0; bases outside the gene matches: 7. This CDR3 region has 15 residues. Germline values: CDR1 SQVTM, CDR2 ANQGSEA. For the CDR3, the DNA is TGCAGCGTTGGGCTAGCGGAGACTAGCACAGATACGCAGTATTTT. Protein sequence: CSVGLAETSTDTQYF.

The gene calls are TRBV10-3 and TRBJ2-7, with D maybe TRBD1 (7 bases). Germline CDR1 is ENHRY and CDR2 is SYGVKD. The CDR3 sequence is 14 residues long. The ends were cut back, 6 bases at V and 1 base at J, with 13 bases in the middle. This CDR3 is CAIREGQLSYEQYF. CDR3 coding DNA: TGTGCCATCAGGGAGGGACAGTTATCCTACGAGCAGTACTTC.

This chain connects TRBV5-1 to TRBJ2-1, with D maybe TRBD2 (5 bases). The V end was cut by 2 bases, the J end by 3 bases, with 9 bases between. This CDR3 comprises 14 residues. Germline CDR1 SGHRS, CDR2 YFSETQ. This CDR3 reads CASSLRESYNEQFF. As DNA, the CDR3 is TGCGCCAGCAGCTTAAGGGAGAGCTACAATGAGCAGTTCTTC.

The chain couples TRBV3-1 (or the pseudogene TRBV3-2) to TRBJ1-2; D may be TRBD1 (5 bases). Between the trimmed V and J ends, which lost 5 bases and 9 bases, there was a span of 19 bases. The CDR3 contains 14 residues. The germline gives CDR1 LGHDT, CDR2 YNNKEL (reference sequence). CDR3 sequence reads: CASSTRFQGRRYTF. DNA of the CDR3: TGTGCCAGCAGCACAAGATTCCAGGGAAGGCGCTACACCTTC.

This clone was observed a handful of times. The V gene is TRBV7-2, the J gene TRBJ1-4; 7 bases agree with TRBD1. The germline CDR1 and CDR2 sequences are SGHTA and FQGNSA. J gave up 8 bases and V 7 bases, and 13 bases lay outside the gene matches. The CDR3 extends over 15 amino acids. The CDR3 bases are TGTGCCAGCACCCCCTTAAGGACAGGAAACGAAAAACTGTTTTTT. It translates to CASTPLRTGNEKLFF.

The chain couples TRBV25-1 to TRBJ1-1; TRBD1 is a possible D gene (5 bases). Germline loops: CDR1 MGHDK, CDR2 SYGVNS. Trimming removed 8 bases from V and 10 bases from J, with 17 bases in between. The CDR3 has 12 residues. The CDR3 nucleotides are TGTGCCAGCCGACCCGACGTGGGGGGAGCTTTCTTT. Its translation is CASRPDVGGAFF.

In regard to this clone: One end of the junction is discordant with germline, which a read error may explain. V gene TRBV7-3 combines with J gene TRBJ2-2; TRBD1 is a possible D gene (6 bases). The germline V gene encodes CDR1 SGHTA and CDR2 FQGTGA. The CDR3 sequence is 15 residues long. In DNA form, the CDR3 reads TGTGCCAGCAGTTTAACGACAGGTGTAGCCGGGGAGCTGTTTTTT. It encodes CASSLTTGVAGELFF.

This clone turned up a few times. The chain links TRBV6-5 to TRBJ2-3, with 10 positions matching TRBD1. The junction had 0 bases not matched to a gene; V was cut back by 2 bases and J by 4 bases. The length of the CDR3 is 14 residues. Germline V CDR1 and CDR2: MNHEY, SVGAGI. CDR3 bases: TGTGCCAGCAGTTACGGACAGGGGGCAGATACGCAGTATTTT. Its translation is CASSYGQGADTQYF.

The genes are TRBV6-1 and TRBJ2-1, with D possibly being TRBD1 (8 bases). The CDR3 consists of 13 residues. V shed 2 bases and J shed 12 bases, with 14 bases lying between them. Germline values: CDR1 MNHNS, CDR2 SASEGT. CDR3 nucleotides: TGTGCCAGCAGTGAAACTACAGGGGGGGGGCAGTTCTTC. Encoded protein: CASSETTGGGQFF.

The chain couples TRBV6-5 to TRBJ2-5, with 9 bases identical to TRBD1. After removal of 11 bases from V and 5 bases from J, the junction contained 6 bases not matched to a gene. The CDR3 extends over 12 amino acids. Germline V gives CDR1 MNHEY, CDR2 SVGAGI. CDR3 sequence reads: CAGTGGQETQYF. The CDR3 DNA is TGTGCCGGTACAGGGGGCCAGGAGACCCAGTACTTC.

The V call is TRBV5-6, the J call TRBJ1-5; a possible D gene is TRBD1 (5 bases). Germline assignment: CDR1 SGHDT and CDR2 YYEEEE. CDR3 length: 13 residues. The germline V and J ends were trimmed by 0 bases and 7 bases, with 8 bases remaining between them. The CDR3: CASSLARVQPQHF. CDR3 DNA: TGTGCCAGCAGCTTGGCCAGGGTCCAGCCCCAGCATTTT.